Each of the 10 T cell receptor beta chains below was sequenced from the same sample in a study of shared clonotypes between healthy human individuals. Clones were sequenced by immunoSEQ multiplex PCR, and TCRdb holds only the in-frame ones, with some missing. The table includes over a million clones, approximately 78% detected once. The sample consisted of memory CD4+ T cells from PBMCs. Subset: CD45RA-negative fraction. The receptors originated from a man aged 18 to 30 in good health. Some clones in this sample may be carry-over from other donors' samples.

The chain couples TRBV5-1 to TRBJ2-6; 8 positions match TRBD2. Trimming at V came to 2 bases and at J to 3 bases, leaving 4 bases not matched to a gene. This CDR3 contains 16 residues. CDR1 is SGHRS and CDR2 is YFSETQ in the germline V gene. In nucleotides, the CDR3 is TGCGCCAGCAGCTTCGGGACTAGTGTTGGGGCCAACGTCCTGACTTTC. This gives the protein CASSFGTSVGANVLTF.

This rearrangement joins TRBV7-9 to TRBJ2-2; possibly TRBD1 for D (7 bases). The CDR3 runs to 15 residues. In germline, CDR1 is SEHNR, CDR2 FQNEAQ (reference sequence). Between the trimmed V and J ends, which lost 10 bases and 2 bases, there was a span of 17 bases. CDR3 region: CANGGGRGNTGELFF. The CDR3 DNA sequence: TGTGCCAATGGAGGGGGCCGTGGTAACACCGGGGAGCTGTTTTTT.

The genes are TRBV6-1 and TRBJ2-2; tentative D call: TRBD1 (8 bases). This CDR3 comprises 16 residues. Germline V gene data show CDR1 as MNHNS and CDR2 as SASEGT. Trimming left V 4 bases short and J 3 bases short, with 15 bases between. The CDR3 DNA follows: TGTGCCAGCAGTGTCTGGACAGGGAGGGACACCGGGGAGCTGTTTTTT. Translating it yields CASSVWTGRDTGELFF.

J is TRBJ2-2 and V is TRBV5-1; D is possibly TRBD1 (5 bases). The germline CDR1 and CDR2 sequences are SGHRS and YFSETQ. V was shortened by 0 bases and J by 5 bases, with 11 bases between the two germline ends. The CDR3 length is 15 residues. CDR3 in amino acids: CASSLVAQETGELFF. In DNA form, the CDR3 reads TGCGCCAGCAGCTTGGTAGCACAGGAGACCGGGGAGCTGTTTTTT.

The chain joins TRBV19 to TRBJ2-3; 7 nucleotides line up with TRBD2. This CDR3 comprises 15 residues. CDR1 LNHDA and CDR2 SQIVND come from the germline V gene (reference sequence). The V segment lost 7 bases and the J segment 2 bases; nucleotides outside the gene matches: 9. CDR3: CASKGGAGVTDTQYF. The CDR3 nucleotides read TGTGCCAGTAAGGGTGGGGCGGGAGTCACAGATACGCAGTATTTT.

This chain connects TRBV7-9 to TRBJ1-1; D is ambiguous. This CDR3 is 12 amino acids long. V lost 6 bases and J 5 bases, leaving 10 bases between the germline ends. Germline values: CDR1 SEHNR, CDR2 FQNEAQ (reference sequence). The CDR3 sequence is CASRPSETEAFF. As DNA, the CDR3 is TGTGCCAGCAGACCCTCGGAAACTGAAGCTTTCTTT. Complete variable domain (other parts from reference TRBV7-9 and TRBJ1-1): DTGVSQNPRHKITKRGQNVTFRCDPISEHNRLYWYRQTLGQGPEFLTYFQNEAQLEKSRLLSDRFSAERPKGSFSTLEIQRTEQGDSAMYLCASRPSETEAFFGQGTRLTVV.

This clone was picked up one time. The rearrangement uses TRBV28 and TRBJ2-3, with a weak D call TRBD2 (5 bases). Germline values: CDR1 MDHEN, CDR2 SYDVKM. CDR3 length: 14 amino acids. Trimming left V 5 bases short and J 0 bases short, with 9 bases between. The CDR3 region is CASSGLSSTDTQYF. In nucleotides, the CDR3 is TGTGCCAGCAGTGGACTGTCTAGCACAGATACGCAGTATTTT.

This chain links TRBV5-1 with TRBJ2-2; D is perhaps TRBD1 (5 bases). CDR3 size: 13 residues. Germline CDR1 reads SGHRS; CDR2 reads YFSETQ. V was cut by 4 bases and J by 6 bases, with 10 bases left in between. The DNA of the CDR3 is TGCGCCAGCAGCCTACAGGTCCCCGGGGAGCTGTTTTTT. It codes for CASSLQVPGELFF.

The chain links TRBV7-6 to TRBJ2-3; 7 bases fit TRBD1. V gave up 5 bases and J gave up 2 bases; unmatched junction bases: 4. This CDR3 has 14 residues. Germline assignment: CDR1 SGHVS and CDR2 FNYEAQ. This CDR3 reads CASSRDRFTDTQYF. The DNA of the CDR3 is TGTGCCAGCAGCCGGGACAGATTCACAGATACGCAGTATTTT.

The chain combines TRBV7-9 with TRBJ2-7, with TRBD1 matching over 7 bases. V was pared by 5 bases and J by 5 bases, with 12 bases of the junction left unmatched. The germline gives CDR1 SEHNR, CDR2 FQNEAQ (reference sequence). The CDR3 consists of 15 residues. The CDR3 loop is CASSQADRVIDEQYF. CDR3 DNA: TGTGCCAGCAGCCAAGCCGACAGGGTGATCGACGAGCAGTACTTC.